Shown below are 11 T cell receptor beta chains from a single sample sequenced in a study of CD8 T cells in Susac syndrome. cDNA came from 0.5 to 1 ug RNA primed by random hexamers. TCRdb re-analysed the immunoSEQ multiplex PCR reads in MiXCR, keeping a single row per CDR3 protein. The data contain tens of thousands of distinct CDR3 sequences, about 93% of them singletons. The sample consisted of CD8+ T cells from PBMCs. These receptors all come from a human donor with Susac syndrome.

Only a few counts were recorded for this clonotype. The chain links TRBV5-1 to TRBJ2-7; D possibly corresponds to TRBD1 (5 bases). The length of the CDR3 is 11 residues. The V and J ends lost 2 bases and 6 bases respectively, with 6 bases between them. Germline CDR1 is SGHRS and CDR2 is YFSETQ. Here the CDR3 DNA reads TGCGCCAGCAGCTTAGGGGCCGAGCAGTACTTC. Its translation: CASSLGAEQYF.

The V and J genes are TRBV5-4 and TRBJ1-1; 8 nucleotides match TRBD1. The V gene end was trimmed by 3 bases and the J gene end by 8 bases; junction bases not matched to a gene: 12. The CDR3 is 15 amino acids. Germline lookup yields CDR1 SGHNT and CDR2 YYREEE (reference sequence). As DNA, the CDR3 is TGTGCCAGCAGCTACTCCGGGAGTCACAGGGGGGAAGCTTTCTTT. This codes for CASSYSGSHRGEAFF.

The count of this clonotype is one. This chain connects TRBV5-4 to TRBJ1-5; D is ambiguous. CDR1 SGHNT and CDR2 YYREEE come from the germline V gene (reference sequence). The CDR3 contains 15 residues. V shed 1 base and J shed 6 bases, with 14 bases lying between them. The CDR3 DNA reads TGTGCCAGCAGCTTGATCATCAGGACGGCTCAGCCCCAGCATTTT. Translated, it gives CASSLIIRTAQPQHF.

This clonotype was counted once. V gene TRBV24-1 combines with J gene TRBJ2-3; D tentatively reads TRBD1 or TRBD2 (6 bases each). There are 14 residues in the CDR3. The germline V gene has CDR1 KGHDR and CDR2 SFDVKD. Between the trimmed V and J ends, which lost 9 bases and 6 bases, there was a span of 18 bases. CDR3 DNA sequence: TGTGCCACCGCCCGTCCCGGGGGCATCGATACGCAGTATTTT. Protein product: CATARPGGIDTQYF.

The chain has TRBV6-1 and TRBJ2-3, with 7 bases lining up with TRBD2. Germline values: CDR1 MNHNS, CDR2 SASEGT. The CDR3 runs 20 residues. J gave up 2 bases and V 6 bases, and 23 bases lay outside the gene matches. The CDR3 nucleotides read TGTGCCAGCAGACGACGCGTGTGGCGGGAGATACCTCGGGTCACAGATACGCAGTATTTT. It yields the protein CASRRRVWREIPRVTDTQYF.

V gene TRBV13 combines with J gene TRBJ2-2, with 9 bases fitting TRBD1. Germline V CDR1 and CDR2: PRHDT, FYEKMQ (reference sequence). This CDR3 contains 15 residues. The trim removed 2 bases at V and 6 bases at J, leaving 4 bases unmatched. The CDR3 region is CASSLWGQGSGELFF. The CDR3 region has the DNA TGTGCCAGCAGCTTATGGGGACAGGGTTCCGGGGAGCTGTTTTTT.

The gene calls are TRBV7-9 and TRBJ1-2; no clear D gene. CDR3 length: 15 residues. Germline V CDR1 and CDR2: SEHNR, FQNEAQ (reference sequence). Trimming stripped 1 base from V and 4 bases from J, with 13 bases between. The CDR3 reads CASSLDGAEIYGYTF. In nucleotides, the CDR3 is TGTGCCAGCAGCTTAGATGGCGCAGAAATCTATGGCTACACCTTC.

The chain carries TRBV2 and TRBJ1-2; no definite D call. V was trimmed by 4 bases and J by 6 bases, leaving 15 bases between them. This CDR3 has 14 residues. Germline V gives CDR1 SNHLY, CDR2 FYNNEI. The DNA of the CDR3 is TGTGCCAGCAGTGTCCGCGATATCTATGATGGCTACACCTTC. Protein product: CASSVRDIYDGYTF.

This rearrangement joins TRBV19 to TRBJ1-5; D not certain. The ends were cut back, 6 bases at V and 3 bases at J, with 15 bases in the middle. This CDR3 is built from 15 residues. Germline lookup yields CDR1 LNHDA and CDR2 SQIVND (reference sequence). CDR3 nucleotide sequence: TGTGCCAGTAGGCTTGGCACCCATGACAATCAGCCCCAGCATTTT. It codes for CASRLGTHDNQPQHF.

This chain joins TRBV14 and TRBJ1-2; D is undetermined. The CDR3 extends over 13 amino acids. Germline assignment: CDR1 SGHDN and CDR2 FVKESK. The germline V and J ends were trimmed by 4 bases and 8 bases, with 14 bases remaining between them. The CDR3 sequence is CASSPGLRSGYTF. The CDR3 nucleotides read TGTGCCAGCAGCCCAGGACTCCGGTCGGGCTACACCTTC.

The chain is built from TRBV10-3 and TRBJ2-4; 11 bases match TRBD2. Per the germline V gene, CDR1 is ENHRY and CDR2 is SYGVKD. Trimming at V came to 0 bases and at J to 1 base, leaving 5 bases not matched to a gene. The CDR3 contains 18 residues. CDR3 nucleotides: TGTGCCATCAGTGAGTCTTTGGCTAGCGGGAGGGCCAAAAACATTCAGTACTTC. This sequence encodes CAISESLASGRAKNIQYF.